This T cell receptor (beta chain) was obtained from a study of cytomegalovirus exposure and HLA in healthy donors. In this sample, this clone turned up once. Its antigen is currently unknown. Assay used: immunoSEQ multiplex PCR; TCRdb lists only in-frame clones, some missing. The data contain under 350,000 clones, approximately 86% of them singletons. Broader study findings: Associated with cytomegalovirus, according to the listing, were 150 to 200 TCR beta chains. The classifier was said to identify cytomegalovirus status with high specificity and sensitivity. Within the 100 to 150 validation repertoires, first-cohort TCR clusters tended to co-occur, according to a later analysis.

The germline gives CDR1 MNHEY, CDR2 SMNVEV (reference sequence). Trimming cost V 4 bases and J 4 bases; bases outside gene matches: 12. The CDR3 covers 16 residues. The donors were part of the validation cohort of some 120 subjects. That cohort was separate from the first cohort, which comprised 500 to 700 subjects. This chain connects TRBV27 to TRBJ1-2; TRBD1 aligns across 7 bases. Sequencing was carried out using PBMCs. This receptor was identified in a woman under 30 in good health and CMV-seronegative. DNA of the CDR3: TGTGCCAGCAGTTGGACCGGCGACAGGGTTTTCTATGGCTACACCTTC. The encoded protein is CASSWTGDRVFYGYTF.